The next 3 T cell receptor beta chains were all read from a single sample in a study of human T cells and chemical hapten exposure. Time point given: patch test 1, 2 weeks after DPC sensitization. As to treatment: therapeutic diphenylcyclopropenone sensitization with weekly scalp DPC. TCRdb re-called the RACE reads with MiXCR, one entry per CDR3 protein. The sample shows about 360,000 distinct CDR3 sequences, around 7% of them seen only once. Sample: whole blood, taken in connection with sensitization to the hapten diphenylcyclopropenone (DPC). These receptors came from a woman between 18 and 30 years old with alopecia areata. Some clones in this sample may be carry-over from other donors' samples.

This clonotype came up many times. The chain recombines TRBV10-3 with TRBJ2-7; 10 nucleotides agree with TRBD1. This CDR3 is 14 amino acids long. Germline loops: CDR1 ENHRY, CDR2 SYGVKD. Unmatched junction bases numbered 5, after V lost 6 bases and J lost 3 bases. In DNA form, the CDR3 reads TGTGCCATCAGCCCGGGACAGGGGATCTACGAGCAGTACTTC. It encodes CAISPGQGIYEQYF.

V usage is TRBV6-2 or TRBV6-3 and J usage is TRBJ1-1; D uncertain. The CDR3 is 14 amino acids. Between the trimmed V and J ends, which lost 0 bases and 1 base, there was a span of 6 bases. Germline V gives CDR1 MNHEY, CDR2 SVGEGT. For the CDR3, the DNA is TGTGCCAGCAGTTACTCTGACTCGAACACTGAAGCTTTCTTT. As protein: CASSYSDSNTEAFF.

This clonotype appeared many times. The chain recombines TRBV20-1 with TRBJ1-5, with 9 bases identical to TRBD1. Germline CDR1 and CDR2: DFQATT and SNEGSKA (reference sequence). The CDR3 loop spans 13 amino acids. Germline trimming cut 2 bases from V and 7 bases from J; bases unmatched to any gene: 3. CDR3 residues: CSARPTGGQPQHF. In DNA form, the CDR3 reads TGCAGTGCTAGACCGACAGGGGGGCAGCCCCAGCATTTT.